This record covers a single T cell receptor (beta chain). What it binds is not known. This specimen comes from a study of cytomegalovirus exposure and HLA in healthy donors. General study findings and limits: In terms of immune exposure information, only CMV serostatus was available. TCR beta V- and J-gene trimming was later associated with a missense DCLRE1C variant.

V gave up 3 bases and J gave up 0 bases; unmatched junction bases: 3. The CDR3 runs to 16 residues. Germline assignment: CDR1 SGHDT and CDR2 YYEEEE. The PCR had 60 Vbeta and 13 Jbeta primers. The assay was immunoSEQ multiplex PCR, and TCRdb's table has in-frame clones only and misses some. The table for this sample gives about 100,000 clones. The sequenced material came from PBMCs. V gene TRBV5-6 combines with J gene TRBJ1-2; 12 bases are a match to TRBD1. This receptor was taken from a girl aged 5 to 17 in good health and CMV-seropositive. CDR3 sequence reads: CASSWGTGGSNYGYTF. The CDR3 DNA follows: TGTGCCAGCAGCTGGGGGACAGGGGGCTCTAACTATGGCTACACCTTC.